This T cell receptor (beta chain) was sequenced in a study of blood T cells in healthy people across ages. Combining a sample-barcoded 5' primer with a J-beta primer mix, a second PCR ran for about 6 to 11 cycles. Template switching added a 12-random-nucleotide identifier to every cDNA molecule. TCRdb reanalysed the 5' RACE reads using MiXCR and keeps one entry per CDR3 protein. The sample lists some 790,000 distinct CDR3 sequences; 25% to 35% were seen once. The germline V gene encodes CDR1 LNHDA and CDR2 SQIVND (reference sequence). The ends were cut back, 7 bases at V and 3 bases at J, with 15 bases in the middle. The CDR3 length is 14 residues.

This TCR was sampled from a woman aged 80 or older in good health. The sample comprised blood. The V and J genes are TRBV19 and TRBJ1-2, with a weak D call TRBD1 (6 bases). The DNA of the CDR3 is TGTGCCAGTATGCCCCGAGGGACATACTATGGCTACACCTTC. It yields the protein CASMPRGTYYGYTF.